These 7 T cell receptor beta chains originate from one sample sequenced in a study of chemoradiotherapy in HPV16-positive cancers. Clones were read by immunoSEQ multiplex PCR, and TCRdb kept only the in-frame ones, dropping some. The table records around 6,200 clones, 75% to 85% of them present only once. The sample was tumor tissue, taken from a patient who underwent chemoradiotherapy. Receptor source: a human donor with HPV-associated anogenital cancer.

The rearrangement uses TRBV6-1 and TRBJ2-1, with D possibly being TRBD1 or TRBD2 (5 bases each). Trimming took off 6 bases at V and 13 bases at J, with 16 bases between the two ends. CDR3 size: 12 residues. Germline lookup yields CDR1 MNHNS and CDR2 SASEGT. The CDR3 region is CASSALHGAQFF. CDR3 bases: TGTGCCAGCAGCGCCCTGCACGGGGCCCAGTTCTTC.

The CDR3 loop is CASSEVRDQETQYF. CDR3 DNA: TGTGCCAGCAGTGAAGTCCGGGACCAAGAGACCCAGTACTTC. The genes are TRBV25-1 and TRBJ2-5; D uncertain. The germline gives CDR1 MGHDK, CDR2 SYGVNS. The CDR3 runs 14 residues. V lost 2 bases and J lost 0, with 7 bases in between. Based on the CDR3 plus reference TRBV25-1 and TRBJ2-5, the full variable domain is EADIYQTPRYLVIGTGKKITLECSQTMGHDKMYWYQQDPGMELHLIHYSYGVNSTEKGDLSSESTVSRIRTEHFPLTLESARPSHTSQYLCASSEVRDQETQYFGPGTRLLVL.

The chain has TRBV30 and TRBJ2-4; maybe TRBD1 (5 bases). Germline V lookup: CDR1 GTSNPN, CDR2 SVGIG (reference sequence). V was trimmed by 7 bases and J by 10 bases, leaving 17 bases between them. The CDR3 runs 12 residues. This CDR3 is CAYDLGQGIQYF. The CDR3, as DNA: TGTGCCTACGACTTGGGGCAAGGAATTCAGTACTTC. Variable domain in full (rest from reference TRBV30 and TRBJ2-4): SQTIHQWPATLVQPVGSPLSLECTVEGTSNPNLYWYRQAAGRGLQLLFYSVGIGQISSEVPQNLSASRPQDRQFILSSKKLLLSDSGFYLCAYDLGQGIQYFGAGTRLSVL.

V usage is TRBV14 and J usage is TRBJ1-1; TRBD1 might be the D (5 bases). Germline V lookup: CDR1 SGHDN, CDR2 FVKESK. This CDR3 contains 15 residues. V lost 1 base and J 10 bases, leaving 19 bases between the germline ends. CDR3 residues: CASSQAPPWAGRAFF. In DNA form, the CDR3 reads TGTGCCAGCAGCCAAGCCCCCCCCTGGGCAGGGCGAGCTTTCTTT. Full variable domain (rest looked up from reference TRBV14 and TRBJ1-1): EAGVTQFPSHSVIEKGQTVTLRCDPISGHDNLYWYRRVMGKEIKFLLHFVKESKQDESGMPNNRFLAERTGGTYSTLKVQPAELEDSGVYFCASSQAPPWAGRAFFGQGTRLTVV.

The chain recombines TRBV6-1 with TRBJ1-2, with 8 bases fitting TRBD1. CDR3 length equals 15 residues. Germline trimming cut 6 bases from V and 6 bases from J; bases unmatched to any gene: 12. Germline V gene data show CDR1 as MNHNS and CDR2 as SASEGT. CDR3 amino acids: CASRRTGTELDGYTF. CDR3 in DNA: TGTGCCAGCAGAAGGACAGGGACGGAGCTTGATGGCTACACCTTC.

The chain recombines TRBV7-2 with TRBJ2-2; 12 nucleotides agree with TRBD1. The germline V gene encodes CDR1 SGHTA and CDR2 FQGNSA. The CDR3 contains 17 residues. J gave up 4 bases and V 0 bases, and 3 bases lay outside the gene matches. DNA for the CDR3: TGTGCCAGCAGCTTAGCGGGACAGGGGGCAAGCACCGGGGAGCTGTTTTTT. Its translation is CASSLAGQGASTGELFF.

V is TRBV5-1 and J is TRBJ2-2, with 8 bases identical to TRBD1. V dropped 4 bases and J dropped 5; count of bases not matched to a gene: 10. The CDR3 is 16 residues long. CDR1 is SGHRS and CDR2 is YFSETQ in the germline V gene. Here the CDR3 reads CASSPWGQAQTGELFF. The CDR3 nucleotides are TGCGCCAGCAGCCCCTGGGGACAGGCTCAGACCGGGGAGCTGTTTTTT.